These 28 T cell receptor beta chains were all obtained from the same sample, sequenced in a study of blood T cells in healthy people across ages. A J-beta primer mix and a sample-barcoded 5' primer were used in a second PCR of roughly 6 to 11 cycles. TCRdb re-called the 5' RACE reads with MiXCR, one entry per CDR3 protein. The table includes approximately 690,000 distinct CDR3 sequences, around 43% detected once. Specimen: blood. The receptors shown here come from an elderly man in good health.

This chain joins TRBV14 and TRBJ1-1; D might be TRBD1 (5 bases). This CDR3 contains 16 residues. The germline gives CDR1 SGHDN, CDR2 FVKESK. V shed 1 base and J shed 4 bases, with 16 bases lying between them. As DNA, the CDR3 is TGTGCCAGCAGCCAAGGTCTGGGCAGGGTGGGCACTGAAGCTTTCTTT. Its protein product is CASSQGLGRVGTEAFF.

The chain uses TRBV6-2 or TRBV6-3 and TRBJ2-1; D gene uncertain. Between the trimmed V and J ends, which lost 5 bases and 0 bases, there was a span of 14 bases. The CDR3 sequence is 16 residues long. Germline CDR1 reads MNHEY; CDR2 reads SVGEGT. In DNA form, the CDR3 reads TGTGCCAGCAGTCCCCCTCGAGGCAGCTCCTACAATGAGCAGTTCTTC. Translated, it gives CASSPPRGSSYNEQFF.

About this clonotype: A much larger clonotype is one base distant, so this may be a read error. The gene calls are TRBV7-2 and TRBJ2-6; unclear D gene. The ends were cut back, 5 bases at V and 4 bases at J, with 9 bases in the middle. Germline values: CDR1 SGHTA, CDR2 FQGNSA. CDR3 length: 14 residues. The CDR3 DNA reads TGTGCCAGCAGCGTAACCCTAGGGGCCAACGTCCTGACTTTC. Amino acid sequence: CASSVTLGANVLTF. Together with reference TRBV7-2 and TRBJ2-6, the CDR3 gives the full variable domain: GAGVSQSPSNKVTEKGKDVELRCDPISGHTALYWYRQSLGQGLEFLIYFQGNSAPDKSGLPSDRFSAERTGGSVSTLTIQRTQQEDSAVYLCASSVTLGANVLTFGAGSRLTVL.

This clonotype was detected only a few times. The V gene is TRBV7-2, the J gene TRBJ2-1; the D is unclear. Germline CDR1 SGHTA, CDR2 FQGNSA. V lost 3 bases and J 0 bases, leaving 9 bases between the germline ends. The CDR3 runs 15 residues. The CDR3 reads CASSFSQSSYNEQFF. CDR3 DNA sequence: TGTGCCAGCAGCTTTTCGCAAAGCTCCTACAATGAGCAGTTCTTC.

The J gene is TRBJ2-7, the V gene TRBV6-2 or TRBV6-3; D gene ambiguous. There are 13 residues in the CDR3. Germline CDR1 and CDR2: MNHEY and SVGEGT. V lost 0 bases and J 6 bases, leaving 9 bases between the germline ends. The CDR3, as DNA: TGTGCCAGCAGTTACTCATCCAGTCTCGAGCAGTACTTC. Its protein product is CASSYSSSLEQYF.

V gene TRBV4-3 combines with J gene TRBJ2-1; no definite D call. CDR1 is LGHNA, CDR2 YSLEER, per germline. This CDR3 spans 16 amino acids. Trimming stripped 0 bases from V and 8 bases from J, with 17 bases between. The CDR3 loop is CASSQDWASFKDEQFF. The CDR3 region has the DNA TGCGCCAGCAGCCAAGATTGGGCTAGTTTCAAGGATGAGCAGTTCTTC.

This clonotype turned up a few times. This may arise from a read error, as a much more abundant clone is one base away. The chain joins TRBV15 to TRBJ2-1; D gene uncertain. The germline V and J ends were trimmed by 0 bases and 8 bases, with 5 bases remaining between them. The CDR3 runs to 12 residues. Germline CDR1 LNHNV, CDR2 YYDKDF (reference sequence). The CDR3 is CATSRDGDEQFF. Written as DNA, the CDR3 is TGTGCCACCAGCAGAGATGGGGATGAGCAGTTCTTC.

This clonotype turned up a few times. The CDR3 reads CASSPNKLGFAYEQYF. Here the CDR3 DNA reads TGTGCCAGCAGTCCCAATAAGTTAGGGTTCGCCTACGAGCAGTACTTC. The chain couples TRBV28 to TRBJ2-5, with no clear D. The assigned J gene may be wrong: the sequence end matches TRBJ2-7 better. Per germline, CDR1 MDHEN and CDR2 SYDVKM. The CDR3 sequence is 16 residues long.

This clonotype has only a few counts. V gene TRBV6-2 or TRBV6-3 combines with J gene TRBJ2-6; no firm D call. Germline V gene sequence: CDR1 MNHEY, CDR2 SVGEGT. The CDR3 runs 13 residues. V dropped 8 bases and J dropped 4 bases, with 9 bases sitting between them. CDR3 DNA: TGTGCCAGCGGTGGCCCCGGGGCCAACGTCCTGACTTTC. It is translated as CASGGPGANVLTF.

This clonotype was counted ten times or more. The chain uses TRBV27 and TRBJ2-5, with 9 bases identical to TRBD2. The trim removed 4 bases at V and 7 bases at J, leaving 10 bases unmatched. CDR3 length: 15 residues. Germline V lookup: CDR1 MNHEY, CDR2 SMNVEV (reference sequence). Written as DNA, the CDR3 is TGTGCCAGCAGTTCCCTAAGCGGGAGGATTGGGACCCAGTACTTC. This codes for CASSSLSGRIGTQYF.

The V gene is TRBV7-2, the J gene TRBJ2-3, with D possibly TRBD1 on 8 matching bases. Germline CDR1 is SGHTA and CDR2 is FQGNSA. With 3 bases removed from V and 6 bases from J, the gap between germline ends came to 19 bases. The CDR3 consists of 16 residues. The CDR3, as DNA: TGTGCCAGCAGCTTCGGTCTGACAGGGGAGGGCGATACGCAGTATTTT. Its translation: CASSFGLTGEGDTQYF.

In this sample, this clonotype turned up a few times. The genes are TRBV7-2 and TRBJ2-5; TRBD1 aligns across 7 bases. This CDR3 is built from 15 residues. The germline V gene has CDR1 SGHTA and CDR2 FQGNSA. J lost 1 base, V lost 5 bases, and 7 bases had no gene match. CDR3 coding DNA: TGTGCCAGCAGCGAAACAGGGGTCCTCCAAGAGACCCAGTACTTC. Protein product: CASSETGVLQETQYF.

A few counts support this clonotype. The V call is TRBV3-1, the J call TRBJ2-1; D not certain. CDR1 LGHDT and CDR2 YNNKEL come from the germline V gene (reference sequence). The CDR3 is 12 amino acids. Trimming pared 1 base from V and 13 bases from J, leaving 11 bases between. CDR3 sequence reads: CASSQVGQEQFF. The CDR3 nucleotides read TGTGCCAGCAGCCAAGTCGGGCAGGAACAGTTCTTC.

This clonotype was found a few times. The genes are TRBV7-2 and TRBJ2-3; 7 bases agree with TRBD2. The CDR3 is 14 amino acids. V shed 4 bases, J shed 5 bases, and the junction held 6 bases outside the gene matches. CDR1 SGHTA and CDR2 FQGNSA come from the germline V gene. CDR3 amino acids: CASSSLGGVDTQYF. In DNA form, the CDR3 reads TGTGCCAGCAGCTCCCTTGGGGGGGTAGATACGCAGTATTTT.

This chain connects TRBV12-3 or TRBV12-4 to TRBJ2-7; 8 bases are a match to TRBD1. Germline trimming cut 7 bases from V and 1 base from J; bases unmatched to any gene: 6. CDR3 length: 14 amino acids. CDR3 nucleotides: TGTGCCAGCACCCAGGGGGCAGCGTCCTACGAGCAGTACTTC. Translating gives CASTQGAASYEQYF.

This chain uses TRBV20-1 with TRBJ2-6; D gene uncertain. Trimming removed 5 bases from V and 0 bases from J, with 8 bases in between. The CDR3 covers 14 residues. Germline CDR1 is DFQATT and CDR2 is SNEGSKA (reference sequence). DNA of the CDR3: TGCAGTGCTCCCCGGAGCTCTGGGGCCAACGTCCTGACTTTC. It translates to CSAPRSSGANVLTF.

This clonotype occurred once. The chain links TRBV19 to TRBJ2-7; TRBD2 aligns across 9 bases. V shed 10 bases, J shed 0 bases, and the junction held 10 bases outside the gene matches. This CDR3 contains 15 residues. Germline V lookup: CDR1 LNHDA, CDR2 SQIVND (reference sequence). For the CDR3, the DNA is TGTGCCACCAAGACTAGCGGAACGAGCTCCTACGAGCAGTACTTC. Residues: CATKTSGTSSYEQYF.

In DNA form, the CDR3 reads TGTGCCAGCAGCTTGGCCGGGCAGGGGGCCCACTATGGCTACACCTTC. Translation: CASSLAGQGAHYGYTF. V and J are TRBV5-5 and TRBJ1-2; TRBD1 aligns across 8 bases. In germline, CDR1 is SGHKS, CDR2 YYEKEE (reference sequence). Trimming removed 0 bases from V and 3 bases from J; junction bases left unmatched: 7. There are 16 residues in the CDR3.

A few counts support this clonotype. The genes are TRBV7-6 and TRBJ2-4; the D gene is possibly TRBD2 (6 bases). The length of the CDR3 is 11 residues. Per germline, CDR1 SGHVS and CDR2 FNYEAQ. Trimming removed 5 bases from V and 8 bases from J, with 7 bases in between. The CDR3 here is CASSPGDIQYF. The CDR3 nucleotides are TGTGCCAGCAGCCCGGGAGACATTCAGTACTTC.

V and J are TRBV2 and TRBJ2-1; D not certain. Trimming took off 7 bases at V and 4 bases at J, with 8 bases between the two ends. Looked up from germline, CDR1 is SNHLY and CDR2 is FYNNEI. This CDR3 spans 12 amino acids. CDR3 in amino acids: CASKPRYNEQFF. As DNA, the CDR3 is TGTGCCAGCAAGCCGCGATACAATGAGCAGTTCTTC.

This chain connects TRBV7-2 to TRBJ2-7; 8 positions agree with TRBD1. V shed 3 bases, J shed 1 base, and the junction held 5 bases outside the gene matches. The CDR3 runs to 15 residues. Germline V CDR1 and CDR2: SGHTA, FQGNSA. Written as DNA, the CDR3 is TGTGCCAGCAGCTTCGGACAGGGCGGTTCCTACGAGCAGTACTTC. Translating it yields CASSFGQGGSYEQYF. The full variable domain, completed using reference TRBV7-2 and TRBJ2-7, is GAGVSQSPSNKVTEKGKDVELRCDPISGHTALYWYRQSLGQGLEFLIYFQGNSAPDKSGLPSDRFSAERTGGSVSTLTIQRTQQEDSAVYLCASSFGQGGSYEQYFGPGTRLTVT.

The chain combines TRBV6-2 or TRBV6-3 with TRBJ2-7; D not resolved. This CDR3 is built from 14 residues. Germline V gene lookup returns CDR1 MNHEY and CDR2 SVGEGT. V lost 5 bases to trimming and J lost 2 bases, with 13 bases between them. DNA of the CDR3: TGTGCCAGCAGTGACGGACGGACCACCTACGAGCAGTACTTC. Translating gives CASSDGRTTYEQYF.

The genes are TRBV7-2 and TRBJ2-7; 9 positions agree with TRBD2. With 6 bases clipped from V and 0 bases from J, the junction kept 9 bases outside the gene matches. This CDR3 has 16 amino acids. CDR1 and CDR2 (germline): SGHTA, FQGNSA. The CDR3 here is CASSPSGGTSSYEQYF. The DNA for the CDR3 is TGTGCCAGCAGTCCAAGCGGGGGGACCTCCTCCTACGAGCAGTACTTC.

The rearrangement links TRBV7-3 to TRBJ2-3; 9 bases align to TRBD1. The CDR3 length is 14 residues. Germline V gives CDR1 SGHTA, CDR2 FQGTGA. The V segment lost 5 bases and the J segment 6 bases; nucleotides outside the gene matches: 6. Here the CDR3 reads CASSQPDRGDTQYF. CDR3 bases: TGTGCCAGCAGCCAACCAGACAGGGGGGATACGCAGTATTTT.

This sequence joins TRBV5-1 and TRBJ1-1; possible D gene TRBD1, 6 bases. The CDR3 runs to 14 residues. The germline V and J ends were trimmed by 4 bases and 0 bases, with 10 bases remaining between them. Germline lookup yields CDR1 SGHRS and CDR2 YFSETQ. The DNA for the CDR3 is TGCGCCAGCAGCGGGAGGGGGTTGAACACTGAAGCTTTCTTT. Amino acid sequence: CASSGRGLNTEAFF.

The CDR3: CASSRGLADAADTQYF. CDR3 DNA: TGTGCCAGCAGTCGTGGACTAGCTGATGCGGCAGATACGCAGTATTTT. This sequence joins TRBV6-5 and TRBJ2-3, with 8 bases that match TRBD2. The CDR3 sequence is 16 residues long. Trimming removed 5 bases from V and 4 bases from J; junction bases left unmatched: 11. From germline, CDR1 is MNHEY and CDR2 SVGAGI.

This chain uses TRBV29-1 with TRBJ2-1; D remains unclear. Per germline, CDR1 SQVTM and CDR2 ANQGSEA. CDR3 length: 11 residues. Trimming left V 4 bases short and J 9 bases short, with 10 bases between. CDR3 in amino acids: CSVGAGIEQFF. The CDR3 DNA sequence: TGCAGCGTTGGGGCCGGAATTGAGCAGTTCTTC.

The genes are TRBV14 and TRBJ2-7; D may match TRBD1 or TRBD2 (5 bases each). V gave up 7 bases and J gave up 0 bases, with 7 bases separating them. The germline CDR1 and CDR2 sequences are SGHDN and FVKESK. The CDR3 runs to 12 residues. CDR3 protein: CASTGTSYEQYF. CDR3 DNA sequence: TGTGCCAGCACCGGGACCTCCTACGAGCAGTACTTC.